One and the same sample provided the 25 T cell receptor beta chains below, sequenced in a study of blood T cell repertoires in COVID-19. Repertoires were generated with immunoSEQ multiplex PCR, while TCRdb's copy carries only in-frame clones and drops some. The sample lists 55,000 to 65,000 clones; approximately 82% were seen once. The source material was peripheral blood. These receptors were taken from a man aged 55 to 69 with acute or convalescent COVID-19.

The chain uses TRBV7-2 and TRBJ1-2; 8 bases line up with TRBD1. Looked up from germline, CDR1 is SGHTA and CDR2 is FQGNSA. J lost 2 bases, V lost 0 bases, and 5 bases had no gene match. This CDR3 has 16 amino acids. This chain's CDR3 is CASSLATGALNYGYTF. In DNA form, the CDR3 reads TGTGCCAGCAGCTTAGCGACAGGGGCTCTGAACTATGGCTACACCTTC.

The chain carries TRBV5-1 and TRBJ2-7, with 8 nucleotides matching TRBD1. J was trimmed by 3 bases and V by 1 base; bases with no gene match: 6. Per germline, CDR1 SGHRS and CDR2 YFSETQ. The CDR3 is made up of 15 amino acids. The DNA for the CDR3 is TGCGCCAGCAGCTTGAAGCAGGGGGCCGGCTACGAGCAGTACTTC. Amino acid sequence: CASSLKQGAGYEQYF. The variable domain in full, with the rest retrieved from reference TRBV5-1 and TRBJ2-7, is KAGVTQTPRYLIKTRGQQVTLSCSPISGHRSVSWYQQTPGQGLQFLFEYFSETQRNKGNFPGRFSGRQFSNSRSEMNVSTLELGDSALYLCASSLKQGAGYEQYFGPGTRLTVT.

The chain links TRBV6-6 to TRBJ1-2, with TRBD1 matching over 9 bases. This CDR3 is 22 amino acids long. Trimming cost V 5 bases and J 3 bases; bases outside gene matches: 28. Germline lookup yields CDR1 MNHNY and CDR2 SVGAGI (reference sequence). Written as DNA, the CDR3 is TGTGCCAGCAGTCGCCGTGAAGTTAAGGGACAGGGAGGTTCACAGTTCGACTATGGCTACACCTTC. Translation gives CASSRREVKGQGGSQFDYGYTF.

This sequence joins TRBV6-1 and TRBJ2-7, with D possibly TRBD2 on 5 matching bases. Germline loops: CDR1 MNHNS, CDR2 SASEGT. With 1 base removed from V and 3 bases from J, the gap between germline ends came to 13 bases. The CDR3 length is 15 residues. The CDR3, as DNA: TGTGCCAGCAGTGAAGGTTCCAGTGGAGGCTACGAGCAGTACTTC. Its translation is CASSEGSSGGYEQYF.

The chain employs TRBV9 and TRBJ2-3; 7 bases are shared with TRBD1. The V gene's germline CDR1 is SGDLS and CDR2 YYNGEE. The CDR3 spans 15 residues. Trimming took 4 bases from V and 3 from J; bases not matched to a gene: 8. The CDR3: CASSFSGGITDTQYF. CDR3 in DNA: TGTGCCAGCAGCTTCTCAGGGGGAATTACAGATACGCAGTATTTT. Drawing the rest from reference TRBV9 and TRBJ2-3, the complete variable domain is DSGVTQTPKHLITATGQRVTLRCSPRSGDLSVYWYQQSLDQGLQFLIQYYNGEERAKGNILERFSAQQFPDLHSELNLSSLELGDSALYFCASSFSGGITDTQYFGPGTRLTVL.

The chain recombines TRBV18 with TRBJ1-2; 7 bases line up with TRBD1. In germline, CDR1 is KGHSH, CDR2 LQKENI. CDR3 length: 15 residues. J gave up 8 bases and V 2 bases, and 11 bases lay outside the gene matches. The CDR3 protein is CASSPGSDRVEGYTF. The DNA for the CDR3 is TGTGCCAGCTCACCAGGTTCCGACAGGGTGGAAGGCTACACCTTC.

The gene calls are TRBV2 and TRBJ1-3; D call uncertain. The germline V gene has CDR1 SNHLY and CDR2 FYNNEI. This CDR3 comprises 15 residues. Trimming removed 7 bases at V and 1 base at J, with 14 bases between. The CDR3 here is CASKKGRGSGNTIYF. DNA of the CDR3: TGTGCCAGCAAAAAGGGTCGAGGGTCTGGAAACACCATATATTTT.

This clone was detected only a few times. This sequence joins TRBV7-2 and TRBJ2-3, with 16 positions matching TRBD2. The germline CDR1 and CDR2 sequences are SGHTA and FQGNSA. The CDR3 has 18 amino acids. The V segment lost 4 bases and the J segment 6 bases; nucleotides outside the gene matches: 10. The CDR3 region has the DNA TGTGCCAGCAGCTCCCCGGGACTAGCGGGGGGGCCGTGGGATACGCAGTATTTT. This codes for CASSSPGLAGGPWDTQYF.

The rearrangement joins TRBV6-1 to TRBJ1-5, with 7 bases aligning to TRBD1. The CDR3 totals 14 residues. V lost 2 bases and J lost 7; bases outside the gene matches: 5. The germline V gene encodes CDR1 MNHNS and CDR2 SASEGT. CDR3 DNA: TGTGCCAGCAGTGAAAGGGGGCTTGGCCAGCCCCAGCATTTT. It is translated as CASSERGLGQPQHF.

CDR3 amino acids: CASSLGQTDTQYF. In nucleotides, the CDR3 is TGTGCCAGCAGTTTAGGGCAGACAGATACGCAGTATTTT. The chain has TRBV27 and TRBJ2-3; the D is unclear. The CDR3 has 13 residues. Trimming stripped 2 bases from V and 3 bases from J, with 6 bases between. Germline lookup yields CDR1 MNHEY and CDR2 SMNVEV (reference sequence).

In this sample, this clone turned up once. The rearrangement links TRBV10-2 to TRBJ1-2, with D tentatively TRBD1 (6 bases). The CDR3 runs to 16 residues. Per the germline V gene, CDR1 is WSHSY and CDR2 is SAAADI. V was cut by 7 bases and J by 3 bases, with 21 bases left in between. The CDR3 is CASKGKGQPIHYGYTF. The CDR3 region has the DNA TGCGCCAGCAAGGGAAAAGGACAGCCGATACACTATGGCTACACCTTC.

Here the CDR3 DNA reads TGTGCCAGCAGTTTAATCGTGGCAACAGGGCAGAATGAAAAACTGTTTTTT. Its protein product is CASSLIVATGQNEKLFF. The chain links TRBV28 to TRBJ1-4; weak D call: TRBD1 (6 bases). The germline gives CDR1 MDHEN, CDR2 SYDVKM. V was shortened by 2 bases and J by 5 bases, with 18 bases between the two germline ends. This CDR3 has 17 residues.

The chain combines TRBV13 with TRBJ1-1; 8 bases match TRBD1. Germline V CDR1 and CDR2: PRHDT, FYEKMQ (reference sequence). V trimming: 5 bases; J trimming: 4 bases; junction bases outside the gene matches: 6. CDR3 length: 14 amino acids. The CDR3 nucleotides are TGTGCCAGCAGCCGAACAGGGGGTGGCACTGAAGCTTTCTTT. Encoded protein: CASSRTGGGTEAFF.

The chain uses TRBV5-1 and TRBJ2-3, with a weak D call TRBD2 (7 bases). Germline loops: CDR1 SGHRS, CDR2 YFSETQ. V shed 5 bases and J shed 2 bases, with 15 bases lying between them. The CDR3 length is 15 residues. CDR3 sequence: CASRLGRGPTDTQYF. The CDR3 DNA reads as TGCGCCAGCAGGCTGGGGCGGGGGCCCACAGATACGCAGTATTTT.

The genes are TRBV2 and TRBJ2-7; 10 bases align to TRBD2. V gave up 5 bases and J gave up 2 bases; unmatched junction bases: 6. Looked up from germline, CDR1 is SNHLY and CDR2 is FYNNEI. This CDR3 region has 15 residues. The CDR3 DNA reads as TGTGCCAGCAGTCTTAGCGGGGGGACGCCCTACGAGCAGTACTTC. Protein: CASSLSGGTPYEQYF. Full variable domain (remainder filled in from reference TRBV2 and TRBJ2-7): EPEVTQTPSHQVTQMGQEVILRCVPISNHLYFYWYRQILGQKVEFLVSFYNNEISEKSEIFDDQFSVERPDGSNFTLKIRSTKLEDSAMYFCASSLSGGTPYEQYFGPGTRLTVT.

The DNA of the CDR3 is TGTGCCAGCAGCTTTACCTACAGGGGATCGAACTATGGCTACACCTTC. This codes for CASSFTYRGSNYGYTF. This chain links TRBV11-1 with TRBJ1-2; 7 bases fit TRBD1. This CDR3 spans 16 amino acids. J was trimmed by 2 bases and V by 3 bases; bases with no gene match: 9. CDR1 is SGHAT, CDR2 FQDESV, per germline (reference sequence).

The CDR3 DNA reads as TGTGCCAGTAGTATCGACAGGGCCAGAAACACCATATATTTT. Protein sequence: CASSIDRARNTIYF. V usage is TRBV19 and J usage is TRBJ1-3; 7 nucleotides match TRBD1. CDR3 size: 14 residues. Germline V gives CDR1 LNHDA, CDR2 SQIVND (reference sequence). The V segment lost 3 bases and the J segment 5 bases; nucleotides outside the gene matches: 4.

The CDR3 DNA follows: TGTGCCAGCAGTCGACAGGGTTGGAACACCGGGGAGCTGTTTTTT. Amino acid sequence: CASSRQGWNTGELFF. The chain joins TRBV6-5 to TRBJ2-2; 7 bases map to TRBD1. This CDR3 is built from 15 residues. The germline V gene encodes CDR1 MNHEY and CDR2 SVGAGI. The ends lost 5 bases at V and 1 base at J; junction bases unmatched: 4.

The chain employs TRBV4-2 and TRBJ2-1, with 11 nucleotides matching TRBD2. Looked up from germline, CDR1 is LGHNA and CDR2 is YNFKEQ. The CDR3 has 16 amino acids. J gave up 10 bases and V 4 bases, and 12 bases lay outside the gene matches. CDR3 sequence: CASSRQLAGGSREQFF. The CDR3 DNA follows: TGTGCCAGCAGCCGACAGCTAGCGGGGGGTTCGCGGGAGCAGTTCTTC.

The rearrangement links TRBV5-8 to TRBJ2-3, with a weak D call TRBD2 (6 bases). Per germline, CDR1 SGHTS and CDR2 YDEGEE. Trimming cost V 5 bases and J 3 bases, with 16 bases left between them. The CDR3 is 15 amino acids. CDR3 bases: TGTGCCAGCAGTCGGGGACGGGAGACTACAGATACGCAGTATTTT. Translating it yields CASSRGRETTDTQYF. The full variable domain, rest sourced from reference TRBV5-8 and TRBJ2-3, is EAGVTQSPTHLIKTRGQQATLRCSPISGHTSVYWYQQALGLGLQFLLWYDEGEERNRGNFPPRFSGRQFPNYSSELNVNALELEDSALYLCASSRGRETTDTQYFGPGTRLTVL.

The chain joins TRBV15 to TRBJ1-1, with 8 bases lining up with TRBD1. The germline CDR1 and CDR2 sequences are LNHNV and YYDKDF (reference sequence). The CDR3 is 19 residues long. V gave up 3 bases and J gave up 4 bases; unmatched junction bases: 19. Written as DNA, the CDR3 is TGTGCCACCAGCAGTCTGATCCTAGGAACAGGGGGATGGGGCACTGAAGCTTTCTTT. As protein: CATSSLILGTGGWGTEAFF.

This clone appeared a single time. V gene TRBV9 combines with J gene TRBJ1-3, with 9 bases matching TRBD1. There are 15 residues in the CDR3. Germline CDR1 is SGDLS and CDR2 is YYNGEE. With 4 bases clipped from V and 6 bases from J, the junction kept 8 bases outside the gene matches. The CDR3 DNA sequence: TGTGCCAGCAGCCGTGCCGGGACAGGGTTAAACACCATATATTTT. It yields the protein CASSRAGTGLNTIYF.

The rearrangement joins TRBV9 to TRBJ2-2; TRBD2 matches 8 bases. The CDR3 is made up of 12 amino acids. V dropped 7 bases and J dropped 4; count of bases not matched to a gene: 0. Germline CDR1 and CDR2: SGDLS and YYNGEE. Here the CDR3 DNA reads TGTGCCAGCCTAGCGGGCACCGGGGAGCTGTTTTTT. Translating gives CASLAGTGELFF. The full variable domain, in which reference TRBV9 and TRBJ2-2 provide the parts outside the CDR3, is DSGVTQTPKHLITATGQRVTLRCSPRSGDLSVYWYQQSLDQGLQFLIQYYNGEERAKGNILERFSAQQFPDLHSELNLSSLELGDSALYFCASLAGTGELFFGEGSRLTVL.

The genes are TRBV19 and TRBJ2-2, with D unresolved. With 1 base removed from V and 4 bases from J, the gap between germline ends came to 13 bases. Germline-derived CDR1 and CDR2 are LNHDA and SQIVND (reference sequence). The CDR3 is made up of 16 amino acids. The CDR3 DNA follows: TGTGCCAGTAGTATAGGAGCGTTAGGTAGCACCGGGGAGCTGTTTTTT. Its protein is CASSIGALGSTGELFF.

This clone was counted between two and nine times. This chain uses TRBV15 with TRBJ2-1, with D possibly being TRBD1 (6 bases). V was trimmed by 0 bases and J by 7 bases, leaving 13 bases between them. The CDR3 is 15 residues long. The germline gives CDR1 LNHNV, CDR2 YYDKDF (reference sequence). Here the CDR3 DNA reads TGTGCCACCAGCAGAGAGGCCAGGGGTGGGAATGAGCAGTTCTTC. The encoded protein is CATSREARGGNEQFF.